The 16 T cell receptor beta chains below come from one sample, sequenced in a study of blood T cell repertoires in COVID-19. Using immunoSEQ multiplex PCR, the repertoire was profiled, and TCRdb retains in-frame clones only, with some absent. This sample yields 140,000 or so clones, of which approximately 85% are seen a single time; roughly 3.4% belongs to the top ten. Sequencing was performed on PBMCs or T cells enriched from blood (not recorded which). The receptors were gathered from a woman aged 50 to 60 with acute COVID-19.

In the case of this clone: The junction does not match germline at one end; this may be a read error. The rearrangement links TRBV7-3 to TRBJ1-3; 7 bases match TRBD1. The germline gives CDR1 SGHTA, CDR2 FQGTGA. This CDR3 is 15 amino acids long. The CDR3 protein is CASSLTGDAGNTIYF. The DNA of the CDR3 is TGTGCCAGCAGCCTAACAGGGGATGCTGGAAACACCATATATTTT.

The J gene is TRBJ2-7, the V gene TRBV4-3; 7 nucleotides line up with TRBD1. CDR3 size: 16 residues. V shed 0 bases and J 0 bases; nucleotides not matched to a gene: 5. The germline V gene has CDR1 LGHNA and CDR2 YSLEER. The CDR3 region is CASSQDFTGVSYEQYF. The CDR3 bases are TGCGCCAGCAGCCAAGACTTTACAGGGGTCTCCTACGAGCAGTACTTC.

Written as DNA, the CDR3 is TGTGCCAGCAGCCCCCTTAACTCCTACGAGCAGTACTTC. This sequence encodes CASSPLNSYEQYF. The chain combines TRBV3-1 (or the pseudogene TRBV3-2) with TRBJ2-7; no reliable D call. Per germline, CDR1 LGHDT and CDR2 YNNKEL (reference sequence). The CDR3 is made up of 13 amino acids. V lost 4 bases and J lost 0, with 7 bases in between.

The CDR3 reads CASSFRTSRYNEQFF. CDR3 in DNA: TGTGCCAGCAGCTTCCGGACTAGCCGATACAATGAGCAGTTCTTC. V gene TRBV5-6 combines with J gene TRBJ2-1, with TRBD2 matching over 8 bases. V trimming: 2 bases; J trimming: 4 bases; junction bases outside the gene matches: 5. CDR1 is SGHDT, CDR2 YYEEEE, per germline. CDR3 length equals 15 residues.

The V and J genes are TRBV20-1 and TRBJ1-5; TRBD1 is a possible D gene (6 bases). CDR1 and CDR2 (germline): DFQATT, SNEGSKA (reference sequence). This CDR3 spans 14 amino acids. V lost 3 bases and J 5 bases, leaving 14 bases between the germline ends. The CDR3 reads CSASSQGFDQPQHF. The CDR3, as DNA: TGCAGTGCTAGTTCCCAGGGGTTCGATCAGCCCCAGCATTTT.

The V and J genes are TRBV27 and TRBJ2-6, with TRBD2 as a possible D gene (5 bases). Germline CDR1 and CDR2: MNHEY and SMNVEV (reference sequence). The CDR3 totals 19 residues. Trimming shortened V by 6 bases and J by 1 base, and 22 bases separated the two germline ends. The CDR3 DNA is TGTGCCAGCAGCCACAGCGGTCCGGGTCCCATTTCTGGGGCCAACGTCCTGACTTTC. Protein product: CASSHSGPGPISGANVLTF.

The V gene is TRBV19, the J gene TRBJ2-7; TRBD2 agrees at 7 bases. The J segment lost 11 bases and the V segment lost 1 base, leaving 14 bases of the junction unmatched. Germline lookup yields CDR1 LNHDA and CDR2 SQIVND (reference sequence). This CDR3 is 15 amino acids long. CDR3 amino acids: CASSIGGTILTRKYF. The CDR3 nucleotides are TGTGCCAGTAGTATAGGAGGGACTATACTTACGAGGAAGTACTTC.

This clone was seen a single time. The rearrangement uses TRBV20-1 and TRBJ2-6, with D possibly matching TRBD2 (6 bases). Germline-derived CDR1 and CDR2 are DFQATT and SNEGSKA (reference sequence). Trimming took off 3 bases at V and 0 bases at J, with 12 bases between the two ends. This CDR3 contains 16 residues. In nucleotides, the CDR3 is TGCAGTGCTAGTAGCGGAGCTAACTCTGGGGCCAACGTCCTGACTTTC. Its translation: CSASSGANSGANVLTF.

V is TRBV7-9 and J is TRBJ2-1; 11 nucleotides agree with TRBD1. V lost 2 bases and J lost 7; bases outside the gene matches: 7. Per germline, CDR1 SEHNR and CDR2 FQNEAQ (reference sequence). The CDR3 has 16 amino acids. The chain's CDR3 is CASSLRTGGVVNEQFF. As DNA, the CDR3 is TGTGCCAGCAGCTTAAGGACAGGGGGCGTTGTAAATGAGCAGTTCTTC.

The V and J genes are TRBV6-5 and TRBJ2-7; TRBD2 aligns across 9 bases. V lost 7 bases and J lost 6; bases outside the gene matches: 13. The CDR3 contains 15 residues. Germline CDR1 reads MNHEY; CDR2 reads SVGAGI. CDR3 in DNA: TGTGCCAGCATGAGAGATTCCGGGACTAGCACCGAGCAGTACTTC. Its translation: CASMRDSGTSTEQYF.

The V and J genes are TRBV14 and TRBJ2-1, with 13 nucleotides matching TRBD2. CDR1 is SGHDN and CDR2 is FVKESK in the germline V gene. With 4 bases clipped from V and 7 bases from J, the junction kept 7 bases outside the gene matches. The CDR3 contains 16 residues. The CDR3 reads CASSPWTSGRGNEQFF. The CDR3 nucleotides are TGTGCCAGCAGCCCCTGGACTAGCGGGAGAGGAAATGAGCAGTTCTTC.

The rearrangement joins TRBV11-3 to TRBJ1-2, with 8 bases that match TRBD1. Germline trimming cut 4 bases from V and 5 bases from J; bases unmatched to any gene: 9. CDR3 size: 15 residues. CDR1 SGHNT and CDR2 YENEEA come from the germline V gene. DNA for the CDR3: TGTGCCAGCAGCTCGGCCGGGACAGGATCTTATGGCTACACCTTC. It encodes CASSSAGTGSYGYTF.

The rearrangement joins TRBV7-9 to TRBJ1-1; weak D call: TRBD1 (6 bases). The ends were cut back, 3 bases at V and 5 bases at J, with 10 bases in the middle. The germline gives CDR1 SEHNR, CDR2 FQNEAQ (reference sequence). This CDR3 has 13 amino acids. Here the CDR3 reads CASSLGGLTEAFF. The DNA of the CDR3 is TGTGCCAGCAGCTTGGGGGGGCTTACTGAAGCTTTCTTT. Full variable domain (remainder filled in from reference TRBV7-9 and TRBJ1-1): DTGVSQNPRHKITKRGQNVTFRCDPISEHNRLYWYRQTLGQGPEFLTYFQNEAQLEKSRLLSDRFSAERPKGSFSTLEIQRTEQGDSAMYLCASSLGGLTEAFFGQGTRLTVV.

This chain joins TRBV6-2 or TRBV6-3 and TRBJ1-5; D perhaps matches TRBD1 (5 bases). The CDR3 runs 18 residues. Germline CDR1 and CDR2: MNHEY and SVGEGT. V lost 2 bases to trimming and J lost 3 bases, with 20 bases between them. CDR3 nucleotides: TGTGCCAGCAGTTACGGGTTATCAGGGCTAGGGGACAATCAGCCCCAGCATTTT. It specifies CASSYGLSGLGDNQPQHF.

The chain combines TRBV5-4 with TRBJ1-2; 11 positions match TRBD1. J lost 6 bases, V lost 4 bases, and 11 bases had no gene match. Germline CDR1 reads SGHNT; CDR2 reads YYREEE (reference sequence). CDR3 length equals 16 residues. CDR3 protein: CASSGDRGRRSHGYTF. CDR3 DNA sequence: TGTGCCAGCAGCGGGGACAGGGGGAGAAGGAGTCATGGCTACACCTTC.

The chain recombines TRBV14 with TRBJ2-1; D is ambiguous. Germline values: CDR1 SGHDN, CDR2 FVKESK. CDR3 length: 16 residues. The V end was cut by 2 bases, the J end by 2 bases, with 13 bases between. The CDR3 reads CASSQTPESAYNEQFF. The CDR3, as DNA: TGTGCCAGCAGCCAAACGCCGGAGTCCGCCTACAATGAGCAGTTCTTC.